Sequencing of this T cell receptor (beta chain) was carried out in a study of T cell changes during pregnancy in multiple sclerosis. Profiling relied on immunoSEQ multiplex PCR, and the TCRdb table lists in-frame clones only, not all of them. The table has about 100,000 clones, 85% to 95% seen once. Losses at the gene ends were 6 bases for V and 8 bases for J; bases not matched to a gene: 3. Germline lookup yields CDR1 SQVTM and CDR2 ANQGSEA. This CDR3 comprises 10 residues. This TCR came from a female donor in good health, enrolled as a control in a pregnancy study. This chain links TRBV29-1 with TRBJ1-1, with 7 nucleotides matching TRBD1. The specimen was peripheral blood, collected in the third trimester of pregnancy. CDR3 protein: CSVGTAEAFF. CDR3 bases: TGCAGCGTCGGGACAGCCGAAGCTTTCTTT.